Reported below is one T cell receptor beta chain. The data stem from a study of blood T cell repertoires in COVID-19. Study details: Spain, Italy and the United States supplied samples that represented acute and convalescent COVID-19.

As processed by the authors: For nucleated cells, counts were estimated from reference gene primer amplification. Profiled with immunoSEQ multiplex PCR; TCRdb holds only in-frame clones, not every one. Clone size and the V and J calls come from that table; the DNA yielded D and trimming. The table records 130,000 to 150,000 clones, 60% to 80% of them present only once. This receptor was identified in a man over 45 with active or convalescent COVID-19. Sequencing used peripheral blood.

CDR3 loop: CATSRSRGPYTEAFF. The CDR3 bases are TGTGCCACCAGCCGATCAAGGGGGCCCTACACTGAAGCTTTCTTT. The chain couples TRBV15 to TRBJ1-1, with 7 nucleotides matching TRBD1. J was trimmed by 3 bases and V by 5 bases; bases with no gene match: 9. Germline-derived CDR1 and CDR2 are LNHNV and YYDKDF (reference sequence). CDR3 length: 15 amino acids.